Described below is a single T cell receptor (beta chain) sequence and its context. These data come from a study of OX40 agonist ivuxolimab in advanced cancers. Across the whole study: While on treatment, patients had intravenous ivuxolimab at 0.01 to 10 mg/kg every 2 weeks. Head and neck, renal cell, melanoma or hepatocellular carcinoma were the cancers that dose-escalation patients had.

V gave up 5 bases and J gave up 0 bases, with 8 bases separating them. Germline lookup yields CDR1 LNHDA and CDR2 SQIVND (reference sequence). The CDR3 extends over 14 amino acids. Blood draws occurred at baseline, cycle 4 day 1, and cycle 7 day 1. Generated by immunoSEQ multiplex PCR, the TCRdb table keeps only in-frame clones and is missing some. The data hold around 33,000 clones, with 92% observed a single time. The sequencing here drew on CD4+ or CD8+ T cells sorted from blood, taken in a trial of the OX40 agonist ivuxolimab. This TCR derives from an adult with an advanced solid tumor such as melanoma, head and neck, liver or kidney cancer. The chain has TRBV19 and TRBJ1-3, with D uncertain. The CDR3 is CASSPGSSGNTIYF. The CDR3, as DNA: TGTGCCAGTAGTCCCGGGAGCTCTGGAAACACCATATATTTT.